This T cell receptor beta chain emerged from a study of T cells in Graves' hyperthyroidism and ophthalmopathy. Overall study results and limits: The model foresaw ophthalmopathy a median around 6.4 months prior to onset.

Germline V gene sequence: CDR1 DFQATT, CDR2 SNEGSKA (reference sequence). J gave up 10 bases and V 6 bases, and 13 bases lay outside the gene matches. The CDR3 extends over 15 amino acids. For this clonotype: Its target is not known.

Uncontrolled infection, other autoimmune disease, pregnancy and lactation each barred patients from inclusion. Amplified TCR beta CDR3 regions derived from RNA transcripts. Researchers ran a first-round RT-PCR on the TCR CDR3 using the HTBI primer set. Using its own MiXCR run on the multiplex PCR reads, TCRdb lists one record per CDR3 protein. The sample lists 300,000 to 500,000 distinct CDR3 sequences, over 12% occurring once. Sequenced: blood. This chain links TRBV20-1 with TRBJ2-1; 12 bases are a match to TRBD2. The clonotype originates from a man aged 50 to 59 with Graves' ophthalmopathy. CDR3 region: CSAAPGTSGRTEQFF. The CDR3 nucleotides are TGCAGTGCCGCCCCAGGGACTAGCGGGCGAACAGAGCAGTTCTTC.